The table lists the clone carrying this T cell receptor beta chain with a count of one. With a J-beta primer mix and a sample-barcoded 5' primer, a second PCR ran roughly 6 to 11 cycles. CDR3-containing paired-end reads numbered at least 3 million in each sample. TCRdb independently ran MiXCR on the 5' RACE reads; one entry per CDR3 protein. The table has some 1,800,000 distinct CDR3 sequences, approximately 40% seen once. V was cut by 5 bases and J by 6 bases, with 17 bases left in between. This CDR3 contains 15 residues. Looked up from germline, CDR1 is SGHVS and CDR2 is FQNEAQ. The sample belongs to a study of blood T cells in healthy people across ages.

The chain recombines TRBV7-8 with TRBJ2-1; D gene uncertain. Material for sequencing was blood. The TCR originated in a human donor in good health. DNA for the CDR3: TGTGCCAGCAGCCAGGTTGGATGGTTGAGCAATGAGCAGTTCTTC. Its protein is CASSQVGWLSNEQFF.